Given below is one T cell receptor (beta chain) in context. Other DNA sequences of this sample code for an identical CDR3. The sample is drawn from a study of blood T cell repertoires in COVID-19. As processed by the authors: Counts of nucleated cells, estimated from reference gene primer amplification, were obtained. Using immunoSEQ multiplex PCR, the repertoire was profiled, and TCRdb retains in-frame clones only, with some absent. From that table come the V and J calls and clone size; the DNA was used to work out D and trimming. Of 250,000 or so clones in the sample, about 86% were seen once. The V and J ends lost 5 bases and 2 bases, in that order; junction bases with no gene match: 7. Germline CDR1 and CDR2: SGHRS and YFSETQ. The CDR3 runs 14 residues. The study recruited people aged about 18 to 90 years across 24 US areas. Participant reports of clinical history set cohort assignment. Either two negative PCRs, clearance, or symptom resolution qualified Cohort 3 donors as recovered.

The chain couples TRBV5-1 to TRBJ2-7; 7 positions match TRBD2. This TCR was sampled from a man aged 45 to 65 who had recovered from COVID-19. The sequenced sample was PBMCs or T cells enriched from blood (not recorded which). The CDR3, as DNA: TGCGCCAGCAGGGGGTCTAGCGGAGCCTACGAGCAGTACTTC. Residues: CASRGSSGAYEQYF. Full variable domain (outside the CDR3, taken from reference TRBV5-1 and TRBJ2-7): KAGVTQTPRYLIKTRGQQVTLSCSPISGHRSVSWYQQTPGQGLQFLFEYFSETQRNKGNFPGRFSGRQFSNSRSEMNVSTLELGDSALYLCASRGSSGAYEQYFGPGTRLTVT.